The clone carrying this T cell receptor beta chain was recorded once. Its target is unknown. This sample was taken from a study of OX40 agonist ivuxolimab in advanced cancers. Study details: At approximately 83% male, the cohort had a mean age of approximately 64 years, ranging from roughly 20 to 80. Partial responses were observed in three patients, of whom one had hepatocellular carcinoma and two had cutaneous melanoma.

The CDR3 spans 14 residues. CDR1 is SGHVS, CDR2 FQNEAQ, per germline. Trimming at V came to 1 base and at J to 3 bases, leaving 3 bases not matched to a gene. Method: immunoSEQ multiplex PCR; TCRdb's copy keeps in-frame clones and lacks some. The sample yields around 100,000 clones, about nine tenths seen once. Study-level results: Fewer expanded clones were found on average in CD4+ than in CD8+ T cells.

V and J are TRBV7-8 and TRBJ2-7; 7 bases agree with TRBD1. This sequence originates from an adult with an advanced solid tumor such as melanoma, head and neck, liver or kidney cancer. Sequenced here: CD4+ or CD8+ T cells sorted from blood, sampled in a trial of the OX40 agonist ivuxolimab. CDR3 nucleotides: TGTGCCAGCAGCTTAGGGGGACAGTACTACGAGCAGTACTTC. It encodes CASSLGGQYYEQYF.